This T cell receptor beta chain originates from a study of CD8+CD57+ T cells in acquired aplastic anemia (dated by TCRdb to the late 2010s). For the wider study: Extracted DNA from sorted CD4+ and CD8+ cells averaged 3.2 ug, ranging from about 0.2 to 30 ug. An average of approximately 10 million reads for CD4+ cells and approximately 11 million reads for CD8+ cells was obtained from healthy donor samples.

Summary of the overall study and its limitations: Although roughly 30 CD8+ CDR3 sequences were shared by patients and controls, these sequences appeared highly expressed in patients and within the immunodominant clones of patients. CD8+ Simpson's diversity did not differ significantly between patients and healthy controls (P=0.060).

This clonotype showed up many times. Its antigen is unknown. No clone much larger than this one lies a single base away; base qualities are absent. Inclusive of the bounding cysteine and phenylalanine, the CDR3 is 14 residues long. Of the read, only the CDR3 DNA is kept; its 42 bases are in frame from base 1. Trimming removed 2 bases from V and 5 bases from J, leaving 10 bases between the germline ends. Via the germline V gene, CDR1 is MNHEY and CDR2 SVGAGI. Genomic DNA served as template for TCR beta VDJ combination and CDR3 sequence profiling. TCR repertoire sequencing was run on an Illumina HiSeq 2000. From the authors' description of their analysis: TRBV/TRBJ rearrangement plots, CDR3 size and DJ length profiles, and Simpson's diversity index were used to evaluate the repertoires. The most abundant DNA sequence in the deep sequencing data was taken as the immunodominant clone. CDR3 amino acid sequences were checked for sharing across subjects and were also compared against the VDJdb database and published repertoires. The public sequencing data were trimmed at Q25 with fastp and processed into clonotypes with MiXCR by TCRdb, which kept only in-frame beta chains. When rows share a CDR3 protein, they turn into one entry using the most common DNA and genes. TCRdb, not the original authors, processed these V and J calls. The sample yields about 180,000 distinct CDR3 sequences; less than 55% were counted once. The ten most abundant clones make up approximately 2.9% of the sample.

The study deep-sequenced TCR repertoires of sorted CD4+ and CD8+ blood T cells from severe aplastic anemia patients and healthy subjects. Ficoll-Paque density gradient centrifugation was used to isolate peripheral blood mononuclear cells. Before DNA extraction, CD4+ and CD8+ T cells were sorted by FACS or by magnetic beads. The sequence links TRBV6-5 to TRBJ2-1; the D gene is perhaps TRBD1, from 5 matching bases. What was sequenced was sorted CD4+, CD8+, or CD8+CD57+ T cells (not recorded which) from PBMCs. This TCR was sampled from a human donor in good health. CDR3 reads: CASSYRGANNEQFF. The bases are TGTGCCAGCAGTTACAGGGGCGCCAACAATGAGCAGTTCTTC.